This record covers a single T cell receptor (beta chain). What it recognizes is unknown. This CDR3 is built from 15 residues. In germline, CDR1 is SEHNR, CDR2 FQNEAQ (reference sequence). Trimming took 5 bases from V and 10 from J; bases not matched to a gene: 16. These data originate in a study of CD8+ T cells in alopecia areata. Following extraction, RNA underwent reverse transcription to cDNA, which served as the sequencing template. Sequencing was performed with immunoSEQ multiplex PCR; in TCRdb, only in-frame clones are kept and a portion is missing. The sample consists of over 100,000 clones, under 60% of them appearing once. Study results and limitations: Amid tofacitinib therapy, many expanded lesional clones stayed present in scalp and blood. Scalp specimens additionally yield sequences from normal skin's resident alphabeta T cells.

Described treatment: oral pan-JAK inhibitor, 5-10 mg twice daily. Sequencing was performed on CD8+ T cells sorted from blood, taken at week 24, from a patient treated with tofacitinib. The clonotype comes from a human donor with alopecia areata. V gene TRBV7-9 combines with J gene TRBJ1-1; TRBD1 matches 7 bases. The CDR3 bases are TGTGCCAGCAGCCCTAGTACAGGGGCTGGGGTCGGAGCTTTCTTT. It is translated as CASSPSTGAGVGAFF.